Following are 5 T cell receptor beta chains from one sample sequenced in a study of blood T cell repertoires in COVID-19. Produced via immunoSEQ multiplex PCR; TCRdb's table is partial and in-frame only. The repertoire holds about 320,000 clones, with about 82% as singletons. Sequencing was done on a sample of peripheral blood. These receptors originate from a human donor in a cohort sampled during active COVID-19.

The DNA for the CDR3 is TGCGCCAGCAGCCAAGATCTCGGGACAGGGGTAAACACCATATATTTT. It specifies CASSQDLGTGVNTIYF. The chain recombines TRBV4-1 with TRBJ1-3, with 10 positions matching TRBD1. Germline V gene data show CDR1 as MGHRA and CDR2 as YSYEKL. Trimming at V came to 0 bases and at J to 6 bases, leaving 5 bases not matched to a gene. The CDR3 sequence is 16 residues long.

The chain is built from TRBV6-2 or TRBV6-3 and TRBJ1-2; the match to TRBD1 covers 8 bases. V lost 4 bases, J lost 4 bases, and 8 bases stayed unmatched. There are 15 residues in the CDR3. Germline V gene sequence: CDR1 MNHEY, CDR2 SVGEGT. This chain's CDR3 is CASSSGDRGFYGYTF. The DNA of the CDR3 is TGTGCCAGCAGTTCGGGAGACAGGGGCTTCTATGGCTACACCTTC.

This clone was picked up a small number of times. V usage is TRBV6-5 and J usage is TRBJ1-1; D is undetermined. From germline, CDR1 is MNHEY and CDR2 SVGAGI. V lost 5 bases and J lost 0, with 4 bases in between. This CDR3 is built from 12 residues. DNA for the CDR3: TGTGCCAGCAGTACTATGAACACTGAAGCTTTCTTT. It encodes CASSTMNTEAFF.

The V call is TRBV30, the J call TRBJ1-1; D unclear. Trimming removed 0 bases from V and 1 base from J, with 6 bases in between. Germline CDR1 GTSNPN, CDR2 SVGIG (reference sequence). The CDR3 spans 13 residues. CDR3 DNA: TGTGCCTGGAGTGTTTCGAGGAACACTGAAGCTTTCTTT. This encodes CAWSVSRNTEAFF. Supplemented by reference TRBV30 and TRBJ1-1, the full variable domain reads SQTIHQWPATLVQPVGSPLSLECTVEGTSNPNLYWYRQAAGRGLQLLFYSVGIGQISSEVPQNLSASRPQDRQFILSSKKLLLSDSGFYLCAWSVSRNTEAFFGQGTRLTVV.

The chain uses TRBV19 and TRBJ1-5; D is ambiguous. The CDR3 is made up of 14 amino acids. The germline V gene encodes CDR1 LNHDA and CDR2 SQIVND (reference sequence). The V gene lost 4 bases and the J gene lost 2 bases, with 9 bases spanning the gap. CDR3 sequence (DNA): TGTGCCAGTAGTACTTCCGGGGGCAATCAGCCCCAGCATTTT. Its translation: CASSTSGGNQPQHF.